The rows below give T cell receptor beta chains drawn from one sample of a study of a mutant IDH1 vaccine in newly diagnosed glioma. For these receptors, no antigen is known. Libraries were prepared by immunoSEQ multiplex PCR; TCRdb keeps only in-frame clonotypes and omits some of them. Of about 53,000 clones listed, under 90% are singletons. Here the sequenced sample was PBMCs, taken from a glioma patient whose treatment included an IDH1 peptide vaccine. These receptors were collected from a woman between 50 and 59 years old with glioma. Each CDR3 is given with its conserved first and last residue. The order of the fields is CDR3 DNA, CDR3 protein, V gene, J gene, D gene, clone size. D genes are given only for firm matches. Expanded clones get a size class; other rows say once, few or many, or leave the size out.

TGCGCCAGCAGCTTGGAGGTTCGTGAGAACACCGGGGAGCTGTTTTTT	CASSLEVRENTGELFF	TRBV5-1	TRBJ2-2	NA	NA
TGTGCCAGCAGCTTGGCTAGCGGGGGTTCGGGCACCGGGGAGCTGTTTTTT	CASSLASGGSGTGELFF	TRBV7-8	TRBJ2-2	TRBD2	NA
TGTGCCAGCAGTCCCCCTAACAGGGTGCGGCGCAATCAGCCCCAGCATTTT	CASSPPNRVRRNQPQHF	TRBV28	TRBJ1-5	NA	NA
TGCGCCAGCAGCTTGGACAGGGCGGATGATCAGCCCCAGCATTTT	CASSLDRADDQPQHF	TRBV5-1	TRBJ1-5	NA	NA
TGTGCCAGCAGCCAAGGGGCGGATAGGAACTATGGCTACACCTTC	CASSQGADRNYGYTF	TRBV5-6	TRBJ1-2	NA	NA
TGTGCCAGCAAGGACGAGGGATACACCTTC	CASKDEGYTF	TRBV6-1	TRBJ1-2	NA	few
TGTGCCAGCAGCTTAGAGGTAGCAGGGTTGGGAGGCTACACCTTC	CASSLEVAGLGGYTF	TRBV7-8	TRBJ1-2	NA	NA
TGCAGCGTGGATGGACAGAGTATAGATACGCAGTATTTT	CSVDGQSIDTQYF	TRBV29-1	TRBJ2-3	NA	NA
TGTGCCAGCAGCCCTTCTACCGGGACAGGAGCCTACGAGCAGTACTTC	CASSPSTGTGAYEQYF	TRBV14	TRBJ2-7	TRBD1	NA
TGCGCCAGCAGCCAGGGGGGCGCGGAGACCCAGTACTTC	CASSQGGAETQYF	TRBV4-1	TRBJ2-5	NA	few
TGCGCCAGCAGCTTCAGCGGGGGGGCCGAGACCCAGTACTTC	CASSFSGGAETQYF	TRBV5-1	TRBJ2-5	TRBD2	NA
TGTGCCAGCAGCTTAAAAACGGGGGCGGACTATGGCTACACCTTC	CASSLKTGADYGYTF	TRBV7-8	TRBJ1-2	NA	NA
TGTGCCAGTAGGCACGGAGCGGGGGGGCCCGATACGCAGTATTTT	CASRHGAGGPDTQYF	TRBV19	TRBJ2-3	TRBD2	NA
TGTGCCAGCAGTCTGCGGGGGGCGGTGAGCGAGCAGTACTTC	CASSLRGAVSEQYF	TRBV28	TRBJ2-7	TRBD2	NA
TGTGCCAGCTCACCCTCGGGGGGAGTCGGTGAAGCTTTCTTT	CASSPSGGVGEAFF	TRBV18	TRBJ1-1	NA	NA
TGCGCCAGCAGCTCGCCGGGACAGACCTACGAGCAGTACTTC	CASSSPGQTYEQYF	TRBV5-1	TRBJ2-7	TRBD1	NA
TGTGCCAGCAGCCCCGGACTAGAGTTGGATGAGCAGTTCTTC	CASSPGLELDEQFF	TRBV7-3	TRBJ2-1	TRBD2	NA
TGTGCCAGCAGCTTAGAAGGACAGCCGATAAAGAAGTTAGGGACCCAGTACTTC	CASSLEGQPIKKLGTQYF	TRBV7-2	TRBJ2-5	NA	NA
TGTGCCAGCAGCAAACAGGGGGACGAGCAGTACTTC	CASSKQGDEQYF	TRBV5-4	TRBJ2-7	TRBD1	NA
TGTGCCAGCAGCGTAGATGGACTGGGCAAAAACATTCAGTACTTC	CASSVDGLGKNIQYF	TRBV9	TRBJ2-4	NA	NA
TGCGCCAGCAGCCAAGAGCAGGTAGCCGGGGAGCTGTTTTTT	CASSQEQVAGELFF	TRBV4-3	TRBJ2-2	NA	NA
TGTGCCAGCAGTGACTTGAGCGGGGGGGCTGCCGGGGAGCTGTTTTTT	CASSDLSGGAAGELFF	TRBV6-4	TRBJ2-2	TRBD2	NA
TGTGCCAGCACCCCAGAGGCTGGCTATGGCTACACCTTC	CASTPEAGYGYTF	TRBV2	TRBJ1-2	NA	NA
TGTGCCAGCAGCTTACCGGCGGGGGGGTTGAACACCGGGGAGCTGTTTTTT	CASSLPAGGLNTGELFF	TRBV7-6	TRBJ2-2	TRBD2	NA
TGCAGCGTTGCCGGGACAGGGAACGAGCAGTACTTC	CSVAGTGNEQYF	TRBV29-1	TRBJ2-7	TRBD1	NA
TGTGCCAGCAGAAAGACAGGGGGAAAAGAGACCCAGTACTTC	CASRKTGGKETQYF	TRBV6-5	TRBJ2-5	TRBD1	once
TGTGCCAGCAGCTTAATCCCAGGTGAGCAGTTCTTC	CASSLIPGEQFF	TRBV5-4	TRBJ2-1	NA	NA